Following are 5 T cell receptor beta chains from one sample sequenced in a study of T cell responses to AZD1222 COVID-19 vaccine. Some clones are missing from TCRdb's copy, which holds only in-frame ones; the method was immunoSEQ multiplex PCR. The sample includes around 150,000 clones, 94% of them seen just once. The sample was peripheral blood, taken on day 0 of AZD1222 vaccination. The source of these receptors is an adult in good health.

Written as DNA, the CDR3 is TGCGCCAGCAGCCCCGGAGTGGGGGGGGATGGCTACACCTTC. Amino acids: CASSPGVGGDGYTF. The rearrangement links TRBV5-1 to TRBJ1-2; a possible D gene is TRBD1 (5 bases). V shed 4 bases and J shed 6 bases, with 16 bases lying between them. Germline loops: CDR1 SGHRS, CDR2 YFSETQ. This CDR3 has 14 residues.

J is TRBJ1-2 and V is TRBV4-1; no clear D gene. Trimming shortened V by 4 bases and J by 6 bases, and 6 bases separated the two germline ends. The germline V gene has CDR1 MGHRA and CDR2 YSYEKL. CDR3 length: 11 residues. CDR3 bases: TGCGCCAGCAGCCCCGGTAATGGCTACACCTTC. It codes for CASSPGNGYTF.

CDR3: CASSAATISYEQYF. CDR3 in DNA: TGTGCCAGCAGTGCCGCGACTATCTCCTACGAGCAGTACTTC. The chain is built from TRBV2 and TRBJ2-7; D is perhaps TRBD2 (5 bases). V gave up 4 bases and J gave up 0 bases, with 10 bases separating them. CDR1 and CDR2 from the germline V gene are SNHLY and FYNNEI. CDR3 length: 14 amino acids.

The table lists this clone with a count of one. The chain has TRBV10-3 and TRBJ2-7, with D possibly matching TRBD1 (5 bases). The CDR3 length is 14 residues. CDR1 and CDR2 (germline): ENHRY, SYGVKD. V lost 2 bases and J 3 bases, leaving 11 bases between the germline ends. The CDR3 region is CAISETGFDYEQYF. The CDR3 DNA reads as TGTGCCATCAGTGAGACAGGATTCGACTACGAGCAGTACTTC.

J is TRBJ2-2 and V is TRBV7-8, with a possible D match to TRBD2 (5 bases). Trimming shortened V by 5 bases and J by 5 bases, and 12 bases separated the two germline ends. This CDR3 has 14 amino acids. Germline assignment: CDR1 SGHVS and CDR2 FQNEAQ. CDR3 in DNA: TGTGCCAGCAGCCCTAACGGGGTTACCGGGGAGCTGTTTTTT. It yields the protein CASSPNGVTGELFF.